These 23 T cell receptor beta chains share one sample of origin, sequenced in a study of sequential checkpoint blockade in melanoma (dated 2019 in TCRdb). The meaning of the sample's treatment or condition label: randomized to nivolumab then ipilimumab (arm A) or the reverse (arm B). Receptor libraries were prepared by the immunoSEQ multiplex PCR assay. As stored in TCRdb, this immuneACCESS dataset retains in-frame rearrangements with V and J assigned. A fraction of the clones does not appear; measured against another copy, unresolved V genes explain less than half of the discrepancy, and the remainder lacks a known reason. This sample holds 5,900 or so clones; roughly 50% were observed only once. Under 50% of the sample is in the top ten clones. The sample here was CD8+ T cells sorted from blood (inferred from file names), taken from a patient given nivolumab and ipilimumab in sequence. These receptor sequences come from a human donor with melanoma.

J is TRBJ2-7 and V is TRBV19; 8 bases align to TRBD1. The CDR3 contains 14 residues. The ends lost 3 bases at V and 5 bases at J; junction bases unmatched: 6. Germline loops: CDR1 LNHDA, CDR2 SQIVND (reference sequence). The CDR3 loop is CASSIQGAINEQYF. The CDR3 coding sequence is TGTGCCAGTAGTATCCAGGGGGCGATCAACGAGCAGTACTTC.

This clone was detected a few times. The V and J genes are TRBV7-9 and TRBJ2-1; D gene uncertain. V lost 5 bases and J 6 bases, leaving 17 bases between the germline ends. Germline V gene data show CDR1 as SEHNR and CDR2 as FQNEAQ (reference sequence). CDR3 length equals 15 residues. CDR3 region: CASSPSDASANEQFF. The DNA of the CDR3 is TGTGCCAGCAGCCCAAGCGATGCGTCCGCCAATGAGCAGTTCTTC.

The chain carries TRBV6-5 and TRBJ2-1; the match to TRBD2 covers 8 bases. V lost 4 bases and J lost 7; bases outside the gene matches: 6. Germline V gene lookup returns CDR1 MNHEY and CDR2 SVGAGI. The length of the CDR3 is 14 residues. This CDR3 is CASSFSGGGNEQFF. Here the CDR3 DNA reads TGTGCCAGCAGTTTCTCCGGGGGGGGAAATGAGCAGTTCTTC.

V and J are TRBV27 and TRBJ2-4; D is perhaps TRBD1 (6 bases). V lost 4 bases and J 6 bases, leaving 13 bases between the germline ends. Germline V lookup: CDR1 MNHEY, CDR2 SMNVEV (reference sequence). This CDR3 comprises 14 residues. The CDR3 loop reads CASSYRDGINIQYF. In nucleotides, the CDR3 is TGTGCCAGCAGTTACAGGGATGGGATAAACATTCAGTACTTC.

The gene calls are TRBV29-1 and TRBJ2-7; D gene ambiguous. The germline V gene encodes CDR1 SQVTM and CDR2 ANQGSEA. The CDR3 contains 13 residues. V lost 2 bases and J lost 4, with 12 bases in between. The CDR3: CSVELEADYEQYF. The CDR3 DNA reads as TGCAGCGTTGAACTCGAGGCGGATTACGAGCAGTACTTC.

This clone was recorded a few times. The rearrangement links TRBV27 to TRBJ1-1; 8 bases are a match to TRBD1. This CDR3 comprises 14 residues. Per germline, CDR1 MNHEY and CDR2 SMNVEV (reference sequence). V dropped 5 bases and J dropped 1; count of bases not matched to a gene: 3. In DNA, the CDR3 is TGTGCCAGCAGTCAGGGGGCGGCGAACACTGAAGCTTTCTTT. Translation gives CASSQGAANTEAFF.

This sequence joins TRBV19 and TRBJ2-1, with D maybe TRBD2 (5 bases). Per the germline V gene, CDR1 is LNHDA and CDR2 is SQIVND (reference sequence). This CDR3 has 13 amino acids. Trimming took off 8 bases at V and 2 bases at J, with 10 bases between the two ends. The CDR3 coding sequence is TGTGCCAGTGACACCGGGACCTACAATGAGCAGTTCTTC. Translated, it gives CASDTGTYNEQFF. Variable domain in full (rest from reference TRBV19 and TRBJ2-1): DGGITQSPKYLFRKEGQNVTLSCEQNLNHDAMYWYRQDPGQGLRLIYYSQIVNDFQKGDIAEGYSVSREKKESFPLTVTSAQKNPTAFYLCASDTGTYNEQFFGPGTRLTVL.

The chain couples TRBV9 to TRBJ2-5; TRBD1 aligns across 8 bases. Germline loops: CDR1 SGDLS, CDR2 YYNGEE. The junction had 4 bases not matched to a gene; V was cut back by 3 bases and J by 0 bases. The CDR3 extends over 15 amino acids. The CDR3 sequence: CASSAQGAHQETQYF. In DNA, the CDR3 is TGTGCCAGCAGCGCTCAGGGGGCCCACCAAGAGACCCAGTACTTC.

This clone was seen more than once but under ten times. V and J are TRBV7-6 and TRBJ2-3, with TRBD2 matching 9 bases. This CDR3 is built from 15 residues. V lost 5 bases to trimming and J lost 0 bases; unmatched junction nucleotides: 3. Germline V gives CDR1 SGHVS, CDR2 FNYEAQ. The CDR3, as DNA: TGTGCCAGCAGCGAGAGCGGGGGGAGCACAGATACGCAGTATTTT. This sequence encodes CASSESGGSTDTQYF.

This sequence joins TRBV4-1 and TRBJ1-2, with 8 nucleotides matching TRBD1. The CDR3 is 16 amino acids. V lost 4 bases and J lost 1; bases outside the gene matches: 8. Germline assignment: CDR1 MGHRA and CDR2 YSYEKL. In DNA form, the CDR3 reads TGCGCCAGCAGCCGAATCGGGACAGGACTTAACTATGGCTACACCTTC. It translates to CASSRIGTGLNYGYTF.

This clone was observed a few times. The CDR3 sequence is CASFFAGGQETQYF. CDR3 nucleotide sequence: TGTGCCAGCTTTTTTGCGGGGGGACAAGAGACCCAGTACTTC. The chain carries TRBV7-8 and TRBJ2-5, with 8 bases that match TRBD2. The junction had 7 bases not matched to a gene; V was cut back by 8 bases and J by 2 bases. This CDR3 region has 14 residues. Germline CDR1 SGHVS, CDR2 FQNEAQ.

V and J are TRBV7-7 and TRBJ2-5; 9 bases align to TRBD1. Germline V gene lookup returns CDR1 SSHAT and CDR2 FNYEAQ (reference sequence). Unmatched junction bases numbered 6, after V lost 5 bases and J lost 5 bases. CDR3 length: 14 residues. The CDR3 loop is CASSRTGGRETQYF. In DNA form, the CDR3 reads TGTGCCAGCAGCCGAACAGGGGGCCGGGAGACCCAGTACTTC. Filled out from reference TRBV7-7 and TRBJ2-5, the complete variable domain reads GAGVSQSPRYKVTKRGQDVTLRCDPISSHATLYWYQQALGQGPEFLTYFNYEAQPDKSGLPSDRFSAERPEGSISTLTIQRTEQRDSAMYRCASSRTGGRETQYFGPGTRLLVL.

Points on this clone: Other DNA sequences in the sample encode the same CDR3. The chain combines TRBV28 with TRBJ1-6; D is perhaps TRBD1 (5 bases). The CDR3 sequence is 17 residues long. Between the trimmed V and J ends, which lost 1 base and 0 bases, there was a span of 10 bases. From germline, CDR1 is MDHEN and CDR2 SYDVKM. In nucleotides, the CDR3 is TGTGCCAGCAGTTTATCGACAGTCAGCTCCTATAATTCACCCCTCCACTTT. Residues: CASSLSTVSSYNSPLHF.

CDR3 DNA: TGTGCCAGCAGCGTAGCCGGAGTTGAGCAGTTCTTC. Protein: CASSVAGVEQFF. V usage is TRBV9 and J usage is TRBJ2-1; unclear D gene. Looked up from germline, CDR1 is SGDLS and CDR2 is YYNGEE. V lost 0 bases and J 9 bases, leaving 7 bases between the germline ends. This CDR3 is built from 12 residues.

This chain uses TRBV4-3 with TRBJ1-1, with unresolved D. The CDR3 is 13 residues long. Germline assignment: CDR1 LGHNA and CDR2 YSLEER. V gave up 0 bases and J gave up 7 bases, with 9 bases separating them. The CDR3 nucleotides are TGCGCCAGCAGCCAAGATTTAGCCGGTGAAGCTTTCTTT. Its protein product is CASSQDLAGEAFF.

This chain links TRBV15 with TRBJ1-5, with no clear D. The ends were cut back, 3 bases at V and 2 bases at J, with 8 bases in the middle. Germline CDR1 reads LNHNV; CDR2 reads YYDKDF (reference sequence). The CDR3 totals 14 residues. The CDR3 reads CATSRANGNQPQHF. In DNA, the CDR3 is TGTGCCACCAGCAGGGCCAACGGCAATCAGCCCCAGCATTTT. Filled out from reference TRBV15 and TRBJ1-5, the complete variable domain reads DAMVIQNPRYQVTQFGKPVTLSCSQTLNHNVMYWYQQKSSQAPKLLFHYYDKDFNNEADTPDNFQSRRPNTSFCFLDIRSPGLGDTAMYLCATSRANGNQPQHFGDGTRLSIL.

The chain is built from TRBV5-1 and TRBJ2-2; 12 nucleotides line up with TRBD1. The CDR3 length is 18 residues. From germline, CDR1 is SGHRS and CDR2 YFSETQ. After removal of 1 base from V and 3 bases from J, the junction contained 7 bases not matched to a gene. The CDR3 region is CASSLSRDRGRDTGELFF. CDR3 DNA: TGCGCCAGCAGCTTGAGCCGGGACAGGGGGCGCGACACCGGGGAGCTGTTTTTT.

This clone is judged medium-sized. The chain has TRBV28 and TRBJ2-1, with 7 bases matching TRBD2. This CDR3 contains 15 residues. The ends lost 5 bases at V and 1 base at J; junction bases unmatched: 5. The germline V gene encodes CDR1 MDHEN and CDR2 SYDVKM. The CDR3 loop is CASSELATSYNEQFF. The DNA for the CDR3 is TGTGCCAGCAGTGAACTAGCGACATCCTACAATGAGCAGTTCTTC.

The chain is built from TRBV11-3 and TRBJ1-5; the match to TRBD1 covers 9 bases. This CDR3 contains 17 residues. The germline V gene has CDR1 SGHNT and CDR2 YENEEA. V shed 4 bases, J shed 0 bases, and the junction held 7 bases outside the gene matches. The CDR3 region has the DNA TGTGCCAGCAGCTCCGGACAGGGGTCCTATAGCAATCAGCCCCAGCATTTT. It specifies CASSSGQGSYSNQPQHF.

By sample fraction, this clone is medium-sized. The chain has TRBV28 and TRBJ2-7; D is perhaps TRBD1 (6 bases). V was cut by 6 bases and J by 0 bases, with 12 bases left in between. CDR1 and CDR2 (germline): MDHEN, SYDVKM. The CDR3 totals 14 residues. CDR3 residues: CASSLTGYSYEQYF. The CDR3 region has the DNA TGTGCCAGCAGCCTGACAGGATACTCCTACGAGCAGTACTTC.

The chain joins TRBV4-3 to TRBJ2-2, with 12 positions matching TRBD2. Per germline, CDR1 LGHNA and CDR2 YSLEER. The CDR3 covers 18 residues. V was clipped by 0 bases and J by 3 bases; unmatched bases: 5. CDR3 coding DNA: TGCGCCAGCAGCCAAGAGTCTAGCGGGAGGGCCCACACCGGGGAGCTGTTTTTT. Its translation is CASSQESSGRAHTGELFF.

This chain links TRBV2 with TRBJ2-7, with 10 positions matching TRBD2. CDR1 is SNHLY and CDR2 is FYNNEI in the germline V gene. The V segment lost 3 bases and the J segment 5 bases; nucleotides outside the gene matches: 7. CDR3 length: 15 residues. Here the CDR3 DNA reads TGTGCCAGCAGTGAGGCGAGCGGGAGGGCCCACGAGCAGTACTTC. As protein: CASSEASGRAHEQYF.

The chain links TRBV4-3 to TRBJ2-4; 12 bases agree with TRBD2. Germline CDR1 LGHNA, CDR2 YSLEER. The CDR3 runs 18 residues. The trim removed 0 bases at V and 1 base at J, leaving 4 bases unmatched. The CDR3 DNA sequence: TGCGCCAGCAGCCAAGAGACTAGCGGGGGAGCTGCCAAAAACATTCAGTACTTC. This sequence encodes CASSQETSGGAAKNIQYF.